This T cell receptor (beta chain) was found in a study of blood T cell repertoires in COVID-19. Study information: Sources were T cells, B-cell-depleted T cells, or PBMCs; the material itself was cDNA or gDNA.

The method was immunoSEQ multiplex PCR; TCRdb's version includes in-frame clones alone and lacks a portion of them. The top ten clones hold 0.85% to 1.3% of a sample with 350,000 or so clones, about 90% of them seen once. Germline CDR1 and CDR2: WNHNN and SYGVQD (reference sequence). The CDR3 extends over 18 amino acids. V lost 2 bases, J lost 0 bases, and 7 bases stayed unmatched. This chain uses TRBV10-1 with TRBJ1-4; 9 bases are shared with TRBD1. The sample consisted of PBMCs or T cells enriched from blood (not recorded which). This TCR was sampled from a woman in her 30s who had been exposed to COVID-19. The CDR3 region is CASSETRTGEATNEKLFF. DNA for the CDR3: TGCGCCAGCAGTGAGACCCGGACAGGGGAAGCAACTAATGAAAAACTGTTTTTT.